This section outlines one TCR beta chain sequence together with its context. Its antigen is still unknown. Clones were read by immunoSEQ multiplex PCR, and TCRdb kept only the in-frame ones, dropping some. The sample comprises 100,000 or so clones, 88% of which are singletons, and roughly 2.5% rests with the top ten. The data were obtained in a study of T cell responses to AZD1222 COVID-19 vaccine. The V end was cut by 0 bases, the J end by 5 bases, with 6 bases between. The CDR3 has 13 residues. Per germline, CDR1 SGDLS and CDR2 YYNGEE. Overall study results and limits: Reportedly, nearly half of unique spike TCRs recognized epitopes outside B.1.351/B.1.1.7 mutations. Possibly, clonal diversity was underestimated; donors were largely white British and included more females. Repertoires in all cases were sampled only once the peak T cell response had passed.

The chain recombines TRBV9 with TRBJ1-5; no clear D gene. The sequences come from peripheral blood, collected on day 0 of AZD1222 vaccination. The receptor's source is an adult in good health. The CDR3 loop is CASSVDPDQPQHF. The CDR3 DNA follows: TGTGCCAGCAGCGTAGATCCGGATCAGCCCCAGCATTTT.